A single sample is the source of the 24 T cell receptor beta chains below, sequenced in a study of cytomegalovirus exposure and HLA in healthy donors. The PCR contained 60 Vbeta and 13 Jbeta primers. Libraries were prepared by immunoSEQ multiplex PCR; TCRdb keeps only in-frame clonotypes and omits some of them. The sample has over 150,000 clones, approximately 80% seen once. Sequencing was carried out using PBMCs. These receptors all stem from a woman aged 25 to 39 in good health and CMV-seropositive.

As regards this clone: A junction boundary mismatches the germline segment, possibly from a read error. The V and J genes are TRBV27 and TRBJ1-1, with D perhaps matching TRBD1 (6 bases). From germline, CDR1 is MNHEY and CDR2 SMNVEV (reference sequence). The CDR3 spans 15 residues. CDR3 loop: CASIPGGAGNPEAFF. The CDR3 DNA is TGTGCCAGCATCCCTGGGGGGGCCGGGAACCCTGAAGCTTTCTTT.

The CDR3 is CASADGTGDNTIYF. DNA of the CDR3: TGTGCCAGCGCGGACGGGACAGGGGATAACACCATATATTTT. The chain carries TRBV18 and TRBJ1-3; 10 bases are shared with TRBD1. The CDR3 covers 14 residues. CDR1 KGHSH and CDR2 LQKENI come from the germline V gene. V was clipped by 8 bases and J by 7 bases; unmatched bases: 8.

The chain employs TRBV13 and TRBJ2-5, with TRBD1 matching 7 bases. The CDR3 is 15 amino acids. Germline V gene sequence: CDR1 PRHDT, CDR2 FYEKMQ (reference sequence). The junction had 4 bases not matched to a gene; V was cut back by 3 bases and J by 0 bases. CDR3 amino acids: CASSLGDRNQETQYF. The CDR3, as DNA: TGTGCCAGCAGCTTGGGGGACAGAAACCAAGAGACCCAGTACTTC.

The chain has TRBV9 and TRBJ1-1, with TRBD1 matching over 8 bases. Losses at the gene ends were 3 bases for V and 3 bases for J; bases not matched to a gene: 1. The CDR3 sequence is 13 residues long. Germline V gene lookup returns CDR1 SGDLS and CDR2 YYNGEE. The CDR3 spells CASSGQGYTEAFF. CDR3 coding DNA: TGTGCCAGCAGCGGACAGGGGTACACTGAAGCTTTCTTT.

The table lists this clone with a few counts. The rearrangement links TRBV7-6 to TRBJ2-7; 9 bases line up with TRBD2. This CDR3 has 15 residues. V dropped 2 bases and J dropped 2; count of bases not matched to a gene: 4. Per germline, CDR1 SGHVS and CDR2 FNYEAQ. The CDR3 is CASSLSSSGAYEQYF. CDR3 nucleotide sequence: TGTGCCAGCAGCTTATCGTCTAGCGGGGCCTACGAGCAGTACTTC.

This chain joins TRBV29-1 and TRBJ2-7; possibly TRBD2 for D (5 bases). Trimming shortened V by 4 bases and J by 4 bases, and 11 bases separated the two germline ends. The germline gives CDR1 SQVTM, CDR2 ANQGSEA. This CDR3 comprises 12 residues. CDR3 bases: TGCAGCGTTGCCCCCGCGGGTTACGAGCAGTACTTC. Its protein product is CSVAPAGYEQYF.

This chain links TRBV28 with TRBJ1-6; D ambiguous. The CDR3 has 15 residues. Trimming removed 7 bases from V and 6 bases from J, with 16 bases in between. From germline, CDR1 is MDHEN and CDR2 SYDVKM. In nucleotides, the CDR3 is TGTGCCAGCACCTATCCGCCAGGCCTTAATTCACCCCTCCACTTT. It translates to CASTYPPGLNSPLHF.

CDR3 nucleotide sequence: TGTGCCATCAGCGGTTTGGTCGGGGTTGGGACTGAAGCTTTCTTT. It yields the protein CAISGLVGVGTEAFF. This chain joins TRBV10-3 and TRBJ1-1, with D unresolved. This CDR3 contains 15 residues. Germline V gene data show CDR1 as ENHRY and CDR2 as SYGVKD. V was clipped by 6 bases and J by 5 bases, with 19 bases between them.

The rearrangement uses TRBV6-4 and TRBJ2-7; 15 bases line up with TRBD2. Per germline, CDR1 MRHNA and CDR2 SNTAGT. CDR3 length: 17 residues. The V segment lost 8 bases and the J segment 2 bases; nucleotides outside the gene matches: 10. The CDR3 DNA sequence: TGTGCCAGCTTCTGTGGGACTAGCGGGGGGCGCCCCTACGAGCAGTACTTC. Protein product: CASFCGTSGGRPYEQYF.

The genes are TRBV7-3 and TRBJ2-1; 9 bases match TRBD2. This CDR3 has 16 amino acids. Germline V gives CDR1 SGHTA, CDR2 FQGTGA. The ends lost 5 bases at V and 3 bases at J; junction bases unmatched: 8. The CDR3 here is CASSLRGSGGYNEQFF. The CDR3 nucleotides read TGTGCCAGCAGCCTCCGGGGTAGCGGGGGCTACAATGAGCAGTTCTTC.

V gene TRBV6-4 combines with J gene TRBJ2-3; D is perhaps TRBD2 (6 bases). V was shortened by 3 bases and J by 2 bases, with 12 bases between the two germline ends. This CDR3 region has 15 residues. Germline loops: CDR1 MRHNA, CDR2 SNTAGT. The CDR3 spells CASSEGSGTTDTQYF. The CDR3 DNA is TGTGCCAGCAGTGAGGGTAGCGGAACCACAGATACGCAGTATTTT.

This chain links TRBV4-3 with TRBJ1-2; D possibly corresponds to TRBD1 (5 bases). Germline CDR1 and CDR2: LGHNA and YSLEER. Trimming took off 6 bases at V and 2 bases at J, with 19 bases between the two ends. The CDR3 consists of 16 residues. CDR3 nucleotide sequence: TGCGCCAGCAGACCGGGGGGAGGGACGCGGAACTATGGCTACACCTTC. It translates to CASRPGGGTRNYGYTF.

J is TRBJ1-6 and V is TRBV27, with 8 bases that match TRBD1. V trimming: 6 bases; J trimming: 9 bases; junction bases outside the gene matches: 7. The CDR3 sequence is 14 residues long. Germline CDR1 and CDR2: MNHEY and SMNVEV (reference sequence). The CDR3 is CASRPGGFFSPLHF. The CDR3 nucleotides read TGTGCCAGCAGACCAGGGGGCTTCTTTTCACCCCTCCACTTT.

The gene calls are TRBV6-6 and TRBJ1-1; no clear D gene. Germline CDR1 MNHNY, CDR2 SVGAGI (reference sequence). Trimming stripped 6 bases from V and 1 base from J, with 15 bases between. The CDR3 consists of 15 residues. Here the CDR3 DNA reads TGTGCCAGCAGCGGAGGGATGGGCGGGAACACTGAAGCTTTCTTT. It translates to CASSGGMGGNTEAFF.

The genes are TRBV6-5 and TRBJ1-6; D remains ambiguous. The V end was cut by 6 bases, the J end by 9 bases, with 15 bases between. The CDR3 is made up of 14 amino acids. The germline CDR1 and CDR2 sequences are MNHEY and SVGAGI. CDR3 region: CASSPPRVGSPLHF. The CDR3 DNA reads TGTGCCAGCAGCCCACCCCGGGTGGGTTCACCCCTCCACTTT.

V and J are TRBV6-1 and TRBJ2-7; maybe TRBD2 (6 bases). The ends were cut back, 10 bases at V and 7 bases at J, with 17 bases in the middle. There are 12 residues in the CDR3. The germline CDR1 and CDR2 sequences are MNHNS and SASEGT. The CDR3 coding sequence is TGTGCCACCAAGGAGGGACTCAGGGAGCAGTACTTC. It codes for CATKEGLREQYF.

V and J are TRBV9 and TRBJ2-1; D may be TRBD2 (6 bases). This CDR3 spans 14 amino acids. Germline lookup yields CDR1 SGDLS and CDR2 YYNGEE. Trimming pared 6 bases from V and 2 bases from J, leaving 12 bases between. The CDR3 spells CASTEGGTYNEQFF. CDR3 in DNA: TGTGCCAGCACCGAGGGAGGAACCTACAATGAGCAGTTCTTC.

The chain is built from TRBV9 and TRBJ1-1, with a possible D match to TRBD1 (6 bases). This CDR3 spans 14 amino acids. The V end lost 4 bases, the J end lost 6 bases, and 16 bases lay between the germline ends. Germline V gene data show CDR1 as SGDLS and CDR2 as YYNGEE. CDR3 sequence reads: CASSKQLEGAEAFF. The CDR3 DNA sequence: TGTGCCAGCAGCAAACAGCTTGAGGGGGCTGAAGCTTTCTTT. The variable domain in full, completed from reference TRBV9 and TRBJ1-1, reads DSGVTQTPKHLITATGQRVTLRCSPRSGDLSVYWYQQSLDQGLQFLIQYYNGEERAKGNILERFSAQQFPDLHSELNLSSLELGDSALYFCASSKQLEGAEAFFGQGTRLTVV.

CDR3 sequence (DNA): TGTGCCAGCAGTTACTCGATACAGCTCACAGATACGCAGTATTTT. Its protein product is CASSYSIQLTDTQYF. This chain joins TRBV6-5 and TRBJ2-3; D remains unclear. The germline V gene has CDR1 MNHEY and CDR2 SVGAGI. CDR3 length: 15 amino acids. Deletions cut 0 bases from V and 2 bases from J, with 9 bases between.

The sample holds a few counts of this clone. CDR3 sequence reads: CASSNNYPSYNEQFF. As DNA, the CDR3 is TGCGCCAGCAGTAACAACTACCCCTCCTACAATGAGCAGTTCTTC. The chain recombines TRBV10-1 with TRBJ2-1, with D unresolved. V was cut by 5 bases and J by 0 bases, with 11 bases left in between. This CDR3 is built from 15 residues. Germline V lookup: CDR1 WNHNN, CDR2 SYGVQD (reference sequence).

The J gene is TRBJ1-2, the V gene TRBV28; 12 nucleotides align to TRBD1. From germline, CDR1 is MDHEN and CDR2 SYDVKM. V gave up 4 bases and J gave up 8 bases; unmatched junction bases: 5. The CDR3 is 14 amino acids. CDR3 residues: CASSSGGTGGGYTF. In DNA, the CDR3 is TGTGCCAGCAGTTCGGGGGGGACAGGGGGCGGCTACACCTTC.

A single count supports this clone. The chain links TRBV5-1 to TRBJ2-5; weak D call: TRBD1 (6 bases). Germline V gene data show CDR1 as SGHRS and CDR2 as YFSETQ. The CDR3 sequence is 16 residues long. Trimming stripped 0 bases from V and 1 base from J, with 13 bases between. As DNA, the CDR3 is TGCGCCAGCAGCTTGGCGGACAGTACGGGCCAAGAGACCCAGTACTTC. The encoded protein is CASSLADSTGQETQYF.

This rearrangement joins TRBV7-6 to TRBJ2-3; TRBD2 agrees at 15 bases. The CDR3 has 14 amino acids. Trimming took 4 bases from V and 12 from J; bases not matched to a gene: 5. Looked up from germline, CDR1 is SGHVS and CDR2 is FNYEAQ. CDR3: CASSSGTSGGTQYF. CDR3 sequence (DNA): TGTGCCAGCAGCTCCGGGACTAGCGGGGGGACCCAGTATTTT.

The chain employs TRBV6-6 and TRBJ1-2; no clear D gene. The CDR3 length is 12 residues. Deletions cut 4 bases from V and 7 bases from J, with 10 bases between. Germline V gives CDR1 MNHNY, CDR2 SVGAGI (reference sequence). Here the CDR3 reads CASSLGGVGYTF. CDR3 sequence (DNA): TGTGCCAGCAGTTTGGGTGGAGTTGGCTACACCTTC.